The 10 T cell receptor beta chains given below trace back to one sample, sequenced in a study of blood T cell repertoires in COVID-19. TCRdb keeps only in-frame clones here, not all; method: immunoSEQ multiplex PCR. Seen here are fewer than 300,000 clones, roughly 80% observed once, and the top ten hold approximately 5%. Source material: PBMCs or T cells enriched from blood (not recorded which). These receptors were collected from a middle-aged man who had been exposed to COVID-19.

The chain employs TRBV9 and TRBJ1-1, with 7 bases aligning to TRBD1. The germline gives CDR1 SGDLS, CDR2 YYNGEE. This CDR3 contains 13 residues. V was clipped by 3 bases and J by 5 bases; unmatched bases: 4. The CDR3 protein is CASSATGRTEAFF. The CDR3 DNA sequence: TGTGCCAGCAGCGCGACAGGGAGGACTGAAGCTTTCTTT.

The V gene is TRBV2, the J gene TRBJ1-1; D gene ambiguous. The length of the CDR3 is 11 residues. The germline V and J ends were trimmed by 0 bases and 11 bases, with 7 bases remaining between them. From germline, CDR1 is SNHLY and CDR2 FYNNEI. The CDR3: CASSEAHQAFF. For the CDR3, the DNA is TGTGCCAGCAGTGAAGCGCATCAGGCTTTCTTT.

The V and J genes are TRBV2 and TRBJ2-5; D is perhaps TRBD1 (5 bases). From germline, CDR1 is SNHLY and CDR2 FYNNEI. The length of the CDR3 is 15 residues. The ends were cut back, 11 bases at V and 1 base at J, with 20 bases in the middle. CDR3 amino acids: CAGTQQVLPQETQYF. CDR3 bases: TGTGCCGGAACTCAACAGGTACTGCCCCAAGAGACCCAGTACTTC.

In its sample, this clone was seen once. V is TRBV7-9 and J is TRBJ1-5; D might be TRBD1 (5 bases). CDR1 SEHNR and CDR2 FQNEAQ come from the germline V gene (reference sequence). Trimming took 3 bases from V and 3 from J, leaving 15 bases between them. This CDR3 has 16 residues. CDR3 loop: CASSLGTGGTNQPQHF. CDR3 DNA: TGTGCCAGCAGCTTGGGAACCGGGGGGACCAATCAGCCCCAGCATTTT.

In DNA form, the CDR3 reads TGTGCCAGCAGGGGACTAGCGGGGCACATCTACGAGCAGTACTTC. Translation gives CASRGLAGHIYEQYF. V is TRBV27 and J is TRBJ2-7, with 13 nucleotides matching TRBD2. CDR3 length: 15 amino acids. The J segment lost 3 bases and the V segment lost 6 bases, leaving 5 bases of the junction unmatched. Germline CDR1 is MNHEY and CDR2 is SMNVEV (reference sequence).

This chain joins TRBV18 and TRBJ2-5; D unresolved. The CDR3 runs 12 residues. Deletions cut 2 bases from V and 5 bases from J, with 6 bases between. From germline, CDR1 is KGHSH and CDR2 LQKENI. The CDR3 is CASSPGLETQYF. As DNA, the CDR3 is TGTGCCAGCTCACCAGGCCTGGAGACCCAGTACTTC.

The chain recombines TRBV2 with TRBJ2-1; 14 bases align to TRBD2. Germline V gene sequence: CDR1 SNHLY, CDR2 FYNNEI. Trimming took 6 bases from V and 3 from J; bases not matched to a gene: 10. The CDR3 is made up of 18 amino acids. CDR3: CASRDPGLAGVGYNEQFF. The CDR3 coding sequence is TGTGCCAGCAGGGACCCGGGACTAGCGGGAGTAGGCTACAATGAGCAGTTCTTC.

This clone was seen once. The rearrangement links TRBV7-2 to TRBJ1-4, with D unresolved. Per germline, CDR1 SGHTA and CDR2 FQGNSA. Trimming shortened V by 1 base and J by 6 bases, and 12 bases separated the two germline ends. The CDR3 extends over 15 amino acids. The CDR3 coding sequence is TGTGCCAGCAGCTTAGGTTCGGTGTTGGATGAAAAACTGTTTTTT. This gives the protein CASSLGSVLDEKLFF.

The chain is built from TRBV3-1 (or the pseudogene TRBV3-2) and TRBJ1-2, with 10 nucleotides matching TRBD1. Germline lookup yields CDR1 LGHDT and CDR2 YNNKEL (reference sequence). The CDR3 runs 15 residues. With V trimmed by 4 bases and J by 7 bases, 9 bases remained unmatched. The CDR3 sequence is CASSLNRGTGVGYTF. The DNA of the CDR3 is TGTGCCAGCAGCCTCAACCGGGGGACAGGGGTTGGCTACACCTTC.

This chain links TRBV15 with TRBJ1-4; 10 bases are shared with TRBD1. CDR1 is LNHNV, CDR2 YYDKDF, per germline (reference sequence). The V segment lost 5 bases and the J segment 4 bases; nucleotides outside the gene matches: 22. The CDR3 sequence is 21 residues long. CDR3 nucleotide sequence: TGTGCCACCAGCGTACACGGGGGACAGGGGAATCTACGGGGACTTAATGAAAAACTGTTTTTT. Its translation: CATSVHGGQGNLRGLNEKLFF.